Listed below are T cell receptor beta chains from one sample, sequenced in a study of T cells in Graves' hyperthyroidism and ophthalmopathy. TCRdb fed the multiplex PCR reads into MiXCR, producing one record per CDR3 protein. Altogether about 370,000 distinct CDR3 sequences are present, roughly 15% being singletons, with the ten largest covering roughly a fifth. Sequencing was done on a sample of blood. The receptors shown here come from a woman in her sixties or seventies with Graves' ophthalmopathy. Both conserved end residues are part of each CDR3. The D gene is left open where the match is weak. Clone size is stated in some rows and not others, as once, few, many or a class when expanded.

J,D,V,size,DNA,CDR3
TRBJ2-3,-,TRBV28,-,TGTGCCAGCAGCCCGGGTGGATTGTTGGATACGCAGTATTTT,CASSPGGLLDTQYF
TRBJ2-7,TRBD2,TRBV27,many,TGTGCCAGCAGGCCCGGACTAGCGGTCCTCTACGAGCAGTACTTC,CASRPGLAVLYEQYF
TRBJ2-7,TRBD2,TRBV28,many,TGTGCCAGCAGTTTAAGGGCGGGAGTGGGTTACGAGCAGTACTTC,CASSLRAGVGYEQYF
TRBJ1-2,TRBD1,TRBV4-1,few,TGCGCCAGCAGCCAAGGGGGGACAGGGGGCGACTATGGCTACACCTTC,CASSQGGTGGDYGYTF
TRBJ2-3,TRBD2,TRBV6-1,few,TGTGCCAGCAGTGACTCTAGCGGACCTAGCACAGATACGCAGTATTTT,CASSDSSGPSTDTQYF
TRBJ2-5,TRBD1,TRBV7-2,many,TGTGCCAGCAGCTTACATTACAGGGGTGCTTTTGAGACCCAGTACTTC,CASSLHYRGAFETQYF
TRBJ2-3,-,TRBV28,many,TGTGCCAGCAGTATCCCGGGACCCGGCACAGATACGCAGTATTTT,CASSIPGPGTDTQYF
TRBJ1-5,-,TRBV7-2,many,TGTGCCAGCAGCCCCCGGTCCACAGGAGGGCAGCCCCAGCATTTT,CASSPRSTGGQPQHF
TRBJ2-5,-,TRBV2,few,TGTGCCAGCATCCGACAGAACCAAGAGACCCAGTACTTC,CASIRQNQETQYF
TRBJ1-1,-,TRBV27,many,TGTGCCAGCAGTTTATGGGGGGAGAACACTGAAGCTTTCTTT,CASSLWGENTEAFF
TRBJ1-1,-,TRBV2,many,TGTGCCAGCAGTGACGTGCCCGGGATTAACACTGAAGCTTTCTTT,CASSDVPGINTEAFF
TRBJ2-7,-,TRBV7-9,-,TGTGCCAGCAGCTTAGGCAGCCACGAGCAGTACTTC,CASSLGSHEQYF
TRBJ2-1,TRBD1,TRBV7-3,-,TGTGCCAGCAGCTTTCGGGCCGGGACAGGGGGATACAATGAGCAGTTCTTC,CASSFRAGTGGYNEQFF
TRBJ2-3,TRBD2,TRBV20-1,many,TGCAGTGCCCCCCTAGCGGGAGAAGATACGCAGTATTTT,CSAPLAGEDTQYF
TRBJ2-1,TRBD2,TRBV28,many,TGTGCCAGCAGTGAAGCGGGAGCCGGCTACAATGAGCAGTTCTTC,CASSEAGAGYNEQFF
TRBJ1-1,-,TRBV20-1,many,TGCAGTGCTAGTAAGACAGGTGACACTGAAGCTTTCTTT,CSASKTGDTEAFF
TRBJ2-5,-,TRBV25-1,-,TGTGCCAGCAGTGAATGGGCGGGTAGGGAGACCCAGTACTTC,CASSEWAGRETQYF
TRBJ1-3,-,TRBV18,many,TGTGCCAGCTCAACAACAGGGTCTGGAAACACCATATATTTT,CASSTTGSGNTIYF
TRBJ1-3,TRBD1,TRBV3-1,-,TGTGCCAGCAGCCAAAGGGGACAGGGAGGCGGAAACACCATATATTTT,CASSQRGQGGGNTIYF
TRBJ1-4,TRBD1,TRBV3-1,-,TGTGCCAGCAGCCAGACCTTTCCGGGACAGGGGAAAGGAACAACTAATGAAAAACTGTTTTTT,CASSQTFPGQGKGTTNEKLFF
TRBJ2-7,-,TRBV12-3/TRBV12-4,many,TGTGCCAGCAGTTTATCGGCGGGAAGCTCCTACGAGCAGTACTTC,CASSLSAGSSYEQYF
TRBJ2-3,-,TRBV6-5,-,TGTGCCAGCAGTTACTCCTACAGGGGCACAGATACGCAGTATTTT,CASSYSYRGTDTQYF
TRBJ1-3,-,TRBV12-3/TRBV12-4,many,TGTGCCAGCAGTACCAGGGAAGCTGGAAACACCATATATTTT,CASSTREAGNTIYF
TRBJ2-1,-,TRBV7-9,many,TGTGCCAGCAGCTTAGCGGGAGAGGGTAGTGAGCAGTTCTTC,CASSLAGEGSEQFF
TRBJ1-5,-,TRBV6-1,many,TGTGCCAGCAGTTCTCGGGGGAATAGCAATCAGCCCCAGCATTTT,CASSSRGNSNQPQHF
TRBJ1-2,TRBD1,TRBV18,many,TGTGCCAGCTCACCGGGACAGGACTATGGCTACACCTTC,CASSPGQDYGYTF
TRBJ2-3,-,TRBV3-1,many,TGTGCCAGCAGCCAAAGTCCAGCCCCCACAGATACGCAGTATTTT,CASSQSPAPTDTQYF
TRBJ2-7,TRBD2,TRBV7-9,-,TGTGCCAGCAGCCCGCCGGGACTACCGGGGGACGAGCAGTACTTC,CASSPPGLPGDEQYF
TRBJ2-1,-,TRBV20-1,many,TGCAGTGCAACGCCGACGATTTACTATGAGCAGTTCTTC,CSATPTIYYEQFF
TRBJ1-6,-,TRBV12-3/TRBV12-4,many,TGTGCCAGCAGTTTATGGCGTCGTGATTCACCCCTCCACTTT,CASSLWRRDSPLHF
TRBJ2-1,TRBD1,TRBV6-1,many,TGTGCCAGCAGTGTCTCCGGGACAGGGTTGGTTGAGCAGTTCTTC,CASSVSGTGLVEQFF
TRBJ2-3,TRBD2,TRBV4-1,-,TGCGCCAGCAGCCAAGTGGGGGGAGGGAAAAGGGATACGCAGTATTTT,CASSQVGGGKRDTQYF
TRBJ2-3,-,TRBV7-9,many,TGTGCCAGCAGCCCCTCCGATGGTCGGGGGAGTACGCAGTATTTT,CASSPSDGRGSTQYF
TRBJ2-5,-,TRBV28,-,TGTGCCAGCAGTTTTGGGGTCCAAGAGACCCAGTACTTC,CASSFGVQETQYF
TRBJ1-1,-,TRBV6-1,many,TGTGCCAGCAGTGATCTCCTCCCCGGGAACACTGAAGCTTTCTTT,CASSDLLPGNTEAFF
TRBJ2-5,TRBD2,TRBV20-1,many,TGCAGTGCTAGGAAGCCTAGCGGGAGGGAGACCCAGTACTTC,CSARKPSGRETQYF
TRBJ1-6,TRBD1,TRBV20-1,-,TGCAGTGCTAGAGATCCGGGACAGGGTAATTCACCCCTCCACTTT,CSARDPGQGNSPLHF
TRBJ2-6,TRBD1,TRBV12-3/TRBV12-4,-,TGTGCCAGCAGTCTCGGGACAGGGGGATTCTGGGGGGCCAACGTCCTGACTTTC,CASSLGTGGFWGANVLTF
TRBJ1-1,TRBD1,TRBV2,many,TGTGCCAGCAGGGGACAGGAGAACACTGAAGCTTTCTTT,CASRGQENTEAFF
TRBJ2-1,-,TRBV5-1,many,TGCGCCAGCAGCTTGGAAGAGGGGTCCTACAATGAGCAGTTCTTC,CASSLEEGSYNEQFF
TRBJ2-7,-,TRBV7-9,-,TGTGCCAGCAGGTGGGACTCCTCCTACGAGCAGTACTTC,CASRWDSSYEQYF
TRBJ1-4,-,TRBV27,many,TGTGCCAGCAGTCCCCTGACGGGCAGCCTCAATGAAAAACTGTTTTTT,CASSPLTGSLNEKLFF
TRBJ2-3,TRBD2,TRBV20-1,many,TGCAGTGCAGAGGAGACTAGCGGGAGTTTTGGAGATACGCAGTATTTT,CSAEETSGSFGDTQYF
TRBJ2-1,-,TRBV12-5,many,TGTGCTAGTGGTTTGGCTAGCGTAAGCTCCTACAATGAGCAGTTCTTC,CASGLASVSSYNEQFF
TRBJ2-1,TRBD2,TRBV3-1,-,TGTGCCAGCAGCCAAGATCGCGGGAGCTCCTACAATGAGCAGTTCTTC,CASSQDRGSSYNEQFF
TRBJ2-7,TRBD1,TRBV28,-,TGTGCCAGCAGTTTATTGGGACAGTCCTGCGAGCAGTACTTC,CASSLLGQSCEQYF
TRBJ1-4,-,TRBV2,many,TGTGCCAGCAGCTCTCCGGGGACACCGGGAGAGGAAAAACTGTTTTTT,CASSSPGTPGEEKLFF
TRBJ2-3,-,TRBV13,many,TGTGCCAGCAGCTCTGGACTCAGTTCCACAACAGATACGCAGTATTTT,CASSSGLSSTTDTQYF
TRBJ2-1,-,TRBV6-5,many,TGTGCCAGCAGTTACTCCCTAGGGGGAGTGGGGGATGAGCAGTTCTTC,CASSYSLGGVGDEQFF
TRBJ2-2,TRBD2,TRBV12-3/TRBV12-4,many,TGTGCCAGCAGTAACCCCCTCGCGGGAGCGGTCACCGGGGAGCTGTTTTTT,CASSNPLAGAVTGELFF